These 29 T cell receptor beta chains originate from one sample sequenced in a study of Graves' ophthalmopathy and Graves' hyperthyroidism. Amplification from RNA transcripts yielded the TCR beta CDR3 regions. A first-round RT-PCR used HTBI primers, followed by a second-round multiplex PCR. TCRdb independently ran MiXCR on the multiplex PCR reads; one entry per CDR3 protein. The sample yields 660,000 or so distinct CDR3 sequences, about 40% seen once. Sequenced input: peripheral blood. Receptor source: an adult man with Graves' ophthalmopathy.

The V call is TRBV4-2, the J call TRBJ2-7; D is undetermined. V was trimmed by 0 bases and J by 2 bases, leaving 8 bases between them. The CDR3 sequence is 14 residues long. Germline CDR1 and CDR2: LGHNA and YNFKEQ. Here the CDR3 DNA reads TGTGCCAGCAGCCAAGATGAAGGGCCCTACGAGCAGTACTTC. Translating it yields CASSQDEGPYEQYF.

On this clonotype itself: This may be a read error, as it is one base from a much larger clone. This likely comes from a read error, as the CDR3 has no conserved phenylalanine or tryptophan at its end. The DNA of the CDR3 is TGTGCCAGCAGTGGAAGACAGGGGGCTTATCAGCCCCAGCATCTT. This gives the protein CASSGRQGAYQPQHL. This rearrangement joins TRBV2 to TRBJ1-5, with 10 bases lining up with TRBD1. V was pared by 4 bases and J by 5 bases, with 5 bases of the junction left unmatched. CDR1 and CDR2 from the germline V gene are SNHLY and FYNNEI. The CDR3 spans 15 residues.

J is TRBJ1-5 and V is TRBV15; 9 bases fit TRBD1. The length of the CDR3 is 17 residues. Germline V lookup: CDR1 LNHNV, CDR2 YYDKDF (reference sequence). J lost 6 bases, V lost 3 bases, and 12 bases had no gene match. CDR3 bases: TGTGCCACCAGCAGGTTACCTTCACAGGGGGCCGGTCAGCCCCAGCATTTT. Residues: CATSRLPSQGAGQPQHF.

This clonotype came up many times. V and J are TRBV5-1 and TRBJ2-7, with 7 bases matching TRBD1. Trimming took 4 bases from V and 5 from J; bases not matched to a gene: 9. Per germline, CDR1 SGHRS and CDR2 YFSETQ. This CDR3 spans 14 amino acids. The DNA of the CDR3 is TGCGCCAGCAGCCCCGAAAGGGGGCGAAACGAGCAGTACTTC. Translating gives CASSPERGRNEQYF.

This clonotype came up a few times. CDR3 DNA sequence: TGCAGCGTGGCAAGACTAGCGGGGGCCAACAATGAGCAGTTCTTC. This sequence encodes CSVARLAGANNEQFF. The V and J genes are TRBV29-1 and TRBJ2-7; TRBD2 matches at 12 bases. The better agreement between TRBJ2-1 and the DNA end casts doubt on the J call. The CDR3 sequence is 15 residues long. CDR1 and CDR2 from the germline V gene are SQVTM and ANQGSEA.

This clonotype came up many times. This sequence joins TRBV11-1 and TRBJ1-2; 8 nucleotides line up with TRBD1. Germline CDR1 is SGHAT and CDR2 is FQDESV (reference sequence). Trimming cost V 4 bases and J 3 bases; bases outside gene matches: 1. The CDR3 spans 13 residues. CDR3 DNA: TGTGCCAGCAGCTCGGGACAGGACTATGGCTACACCTTC. Translation: CASSSGQDYGYTF.

This clonotype was detected many times. J is TRBJ2-1 and V is TRBV7-2; D might be TRBD2 (7 bases). The germline CDR1 and CDR2 sequences are SGHTA and FQGNSA. This CDR3 spans 17 amino acids. Between the trimmed V and J ends, which lost 0 bases and 3 bases, there was a span of 15 bases. The DNA of the CDR3 is TGTGCCAGCAGCTTAGCGTATGGGGGGGCCGTCTACAATGAGCAGTTCTTC. Residues: CASSLAYGGAVYNEQFF.

This clonotype showed up just a few times. The chain links TRBV19 to TRBJ2-2, with 8 bases fitting TRBD1. The CDR3 covers 14 residues. The V and J ends lost 6 bases and 9 bases, in that order; junction bases with no gene match: 9. Germline CDR1 and CDR2: LNHDA and SQIVND (reference sequence). DNA of the CDR3: TGTGCCAGTAGCCCGACAGGGGTTTACCGGGAGCTGTTTTTT. Amino acid sequence: CASSPTGVYRELFF. Looking up the rest from reference TRBV19 and TRBJ2-2 gives the full variable domain: DGGITQSPKYLFRKEGQNVTLSCEQNLNHDAMYWYRQDPGQGLRLIYYSQIVNDFQKGDIAEGYSVSREKKESFPLTVTSAQKNPTAFYLCASSPTGVYRELFFGEGSRLTVL.

This clonotype was detected ten times or more. This rearrangement joins TRBV24-1 to TRBJ2-5, with 8 bases matching TRBD1. This CDR3 has 15 residues. From germline, CDR1 is KGHDR and CDR2 SFDVKD. The trim removed 2 bases at V and 4 bases at J, leaving 5 bases unmatched. The CDR3 loop reads CATSDSTDRAETQYF. CDR3 nucleotides: TGTGCCACCAGTGATTCCACGGACAGGGCAGAGACCCAGTACTTC.

This clonotype was seen many times. This chain links TRBV7-2 with TRBJ2-7; D remains unclear. Germline V gene data show CDR1 as SGHTA and CDR2 as FQGNSA. V lost 4 bases to trimming and J lost 3 bases, with 10 bases between them. The CDR3 has 13 amino acids. The CDR3: CASSSQDYYEQYF. The CDR3 DNA follows: TGTGCCAGCAGCTCGCAGGATTACTACGAGCAGTACTTC.

In its sample, this clonotype was seen many times. The V and J genes are TRBV5-5 and TRBJ2-7; 8 positions agree with TRBD2. Germline lookup yields CDR1 SGHKS and CDR2 YYEKEE (reference sequence). After removal of 2 bases from V and 2 bases from J, the junction contained 3 bases not matched to a gene. The CDR3 runs to 14 residues. The CDR3 loop reads CASSFTGGTYEQYF. The DNA for the CDR3 is TGTGCCAGCAGCTTCACGGGAGGGACCTACGAGCAGTACTTC.

The rearrangement joins TRBV7-9 to TRBJ2-2; 7 bases are shared with TRBD1. CDR3 size: 15 residues. Looked up from germline, CDR1 is SEHNR and CDR2 is FQNEAQ (reference sequence). Unmatched junction bases numbered 8, after V lost 4 bases and J lost 6 bases. The CDR3 nucleotides read TGTGCCAGCAGCTCCACGGACAGGTTTCCCGGGGAGCTGTTTTTT. Protein sequence: CASSSTDRFPGELFF.

The chain couples TRBV10-3 to TRBJ2-7, with 9 bases that match TRBD1. The CDR3 length is 15 residues. Germline CDR1 ENHRY, CDR2 SYGVKD. Trimming at V came to 6 bases and at J to 5 bases, leaving 11 bases not matched to a gene. CDR3 loop: CAISPPGQGAHEQYF. The DNA of the CDR3 is TGTGCCATCAGCCCACCGGGACAGGGTGCGCACGAGCAGTACTTC.

This clonotype occurred once. This chain uses TRBV24-1 with TRBJ2-6, with D perhaps given as TRBD1 or TRBD2 (5 bases each). This CDR3 is 15 amino acids long. Looked up from germline, CDR1 is KGHDR and CDR2 is SFDVKD. Trimming stripped 9 bases from V and 0 bases from J, with 11 bases between. CDR3 loop: CATARGDSGANVLTF. The CDR3 DNA follows: TGTGCCACCGCACGAGGGGACTCTGGGGCCAACGTCCTGACTTTC.

This clonotype was picked up a small number of times. This could be a read error, since a much larger clone is one nucleotide away. The chain links TRBV24-1 to TRBJ1-1; tentatively, D is TRBD1 (5 bases). With 11 bases removed from V and 4 bases from J, the gap between germline ends came to 16 bases. The germline V gene encodes CDR1 KGHDR and CDR2 SFDVKD. The CDR3 consists of 13 residues. CDR3: CASSSAGTTEAFF. In DNA, the CDR3 is TGTGCCAGCAGCTCCGCAGGGACCACTGAAGCTTTCTTT.

This clonotype was recorded many times. The rearrangement uses TRBV10-1 and TRBJ1-4; 9 nucleotides match TRBD1. Trimming removed 6 bases from V and 3 bases from J; junction bases left unmatched: 11. CDR3 length equals 17 residues. Germline loops: CDR1 WNHNN, CDR2 SYGVQD (reference sequence). The CDR3 reads CASRDGQGSMANEKLFF. In DNA form, the CDR3 reads TGCGCCAGCAGGGACGGACAGGGGTCGATGGCTAATGAAAAACTGTTTTTT.

This clonotype was recorded only once. V gene TRBV24-1 combines with J gene TRBJ2-5; D assignment may be TRBD1 or TRBD2 (5 bases each). The CDR3 runs 12 residues. Trimming took off 9 bases at V and 8 bases at J, with 15 bases between the two ends. The germline gives CDR1 KGHDR, CDR2 SFDVKD. DNA for the CDR3: TGTGCCACCGCCGGGGACGTGGACACCCAGTACTTC. Its translation: CATAGDVDTQYF.

The gene calls are TRBV19 and TRBJ2-5, with D possibly TRBD1 on 5 matching bases. The CDR3 covers 13 residues. Trimming pared 11 bases from V and 4 bases from J, leaving 17 bases between. Germline-derived CDR1 and CDR2 are LNHDA and SQIVND (reference sequence). DNA of the CDR3: TGTGCCTGGAGTTCAGGGTTTGGAGAGACCCAGTACTTC. It specifies CAWSSGFGETQYF. Combining the CDR3 with reference TRBV19 and TRBJ2-5 gives the whole variable domain DGGITQSPKYLFRKEGQNVTLSCEQNLNHDAMYWYRQDPGQGLRLIYYSQIVNDFQKGDIAEGYSVSREKKESFPLTVTSAQKNPTAFYLCAWSSGFGETQYFGPGTRLLVL.

This clonotype was seen ten or more times. The J gene is TRBJ2-7, the V gene TRBV20-1, with D unresolved. Germline loops: CDR1 DFQATT, CDR2 SNEGSKA (reference sequence). Trimming removed 0 bases at V and 2 bases at J, with 11 bases between. This CDR3 has 14 residues. The CDR3 spells CSARDLGSTYEQYF. In DNA form, the CDR3 reads TGCAGTGCTAGAGATTTGGGCAGCACCTACGAGCAGTACTTC.

V usage is TRBV14 and J usage is TRBJ1-5, with TRBD1 as a possible D gene (5 bases). The germline V and J ends were trimmed by 4 bases and 5 bases, with 12 bases remaining between them. CDR3 size: 14 residues. Per germline, CDR1 SGHDN and CDR2 FVKESK. CDR3 DNA: TGTGCCAGCAGCCCGGCGAGGGGCGATCAGCCCCAGCATTTT. As protein: CASSPARGDQPQHF.

Regarding this clonotype: Given a much more abundant clone one base away, this may be a read error. This CDR3 is missing its conserved last phenylalanine or tryptophan, likely due to a read error. This rearrangement joins TRBV7-2 to TRBJ1-2; D perhaps matches TRBD1 (5 bases). This CDR3 spans 14 amino acids. V was shortened by 6 bases and J by 4 bases, with 15 bases between the two germline ends. Germline-derived CDR1 and CDR2 are SGHTA and FQGNSA. The CDR3 reads CASSYRQGSYGYTS. The CDR3 DNA reads as TGTGCCAGCAGTTACCGGCAGGGAAGCTATGGCTACACCTCC.

The chain carries TRBV7-2 and TRBJ1-4, with 7 bases lining up with TRBD1. The CDR3 has 16 amino acids. V lost 5 bases to trimming and J lost 7 bases; unmatched junction nucleotides: 13. The V gene's germline CDR1 is SGHTA and CDR2 FQGNSA. CDR3 nucleotide sequence: TGTGCCAGCAGCCCCCGGGACCTCAGGGGGGGTGAAAAACTGTTTTTT. It yields the protein CASSPRDLRGGEKLFF.

This clonotype occurred many times. The chain uses TRBV9 and TRBJ2-2; a weak D match, TRBD2 (6 bases). Trimming removed 2 bases at V and 5 bases at J, with 16 bases between. Germline loops: CDR1 SGDLS, CDR2 YYNGEE. The CDR3 consists of 16 residues. The CDR3 DNA reads TGTGCCAGCAGCGTGCAAGGAGGGATCGGAACCGGGGAGCTGTTTTTT. It translates to CASSVQGGIGTGELFF. The full variable domain, with the rest looked up from reference TRBV9 and TRBJ2-2, is DSGVTQTPKHLITATGQRVTLRCSPRSGDLSVYWYQQSLDQGLQFLIQYYNGEERAKGNILERFSAQQFPDLHSELNLSSLELGDSALYFCASSVQGGIGTGELFFGEGSRLTVL.

The rearrangement links TRBV24-1 to TRBJ2-5; TRBD1 agrees at 10 bases. From germline, CDR1 is KGHDR and CDR2 SFDVKD. Losses at the gene ends were 3 bases for V and 2 bases for J; bases not matched to a gene: 8. The length of the CDR3 is 17 residues. The CDR3 nucleotides are TGTGCCACCAGTGATCCCCGGGACAGGGGACGTCAAGAGACCCAGTACTTC. Its protein product is CATSDPRDRGRQETQYF.

DNA for the CDR3: TGTGCCGGGAGCAGAACCAACCTTGGGGTCAGTTTCAATCAGCCCCAGCATTTT. This codes for CAGSRTNLGVSFNQPQHF. V and J are TRBV7-8 and TRBJ1-5; D is uncertain. The V end lost 11 bases, the J end lost 3 bases, and 29 bases lay between the germline ends. This CDR3 is 18 amino acids long. Germline CDR1 and CDR2: SGHVS and FQNEAQ.

This clonotype has a count of ten or more. This chain uses TRBV7-2 with TRBJ1-4; D is unclear. The V and J ends lost 5 bases and 3 bases respectively, with 10 bases between them. The CDR3 is 14 amino acids. Per germline, CDR1 SGHTA and CDR2 FQGNSA. Written as DNA, the CDR3 is TGTGCCAGCAGCCCGGATCCTGCTAATGAAAAACTGTTTTTT. Its translation is CASSPDPANEKLFF. Together with reference TRBV7-2 and TRBJ1-4, the CDR3 gives the full variable domain: GAGVSQSPSNKVTEKGKDVELRCDPISGHTALYWYRQSLGQGLEFLIYFQGNSAPDKSGLPSDRFSAERTGGSVSTLTIQRTQQEDSAVYLCASSPDPANEKLFFGSGTQLSVL.

In its sample, this clonotype was seen once. The chain recombines TRBV2 with TRBJ1-1; 8 bases fit TRBD1. This CDR3 has 15 residues. V lost 5 bases to trimming and J lost 0 bases; unmatched junction nucleotides: 5. Germline CDR1 SNHLY, CDR2 FYNNEI. This chain's CDR3 is CASSFHRGLNTEAFF. CDR3 bases: TGTGCCAGCAGTTTCCACAGGGGGTTGAACACTGAAGCTTTCTTT.

The chain combines TRBV29-1 with TRBJ1-2; TRBD1 agrees at 9 bases. Trimming removed 5 bases from V and 8 bases from J; junction bases left unmatched: 6. The CDR3 is 12 amino acids. The germline V gene encodes CDR1 SQVTM and CDR2 ANQGSEA. The CDR3 DNA is TGCAGCGTTAGACAGGGGGTCGGAGGCTACACCTTC. Translated: CSVRQGVGGYTF.

The CDR3 protein is CASSSQGRTDYEQYF. DNA of the CDR3: TGTGCCAGCAGCTCACAGGGAAGGACGGACTACGAGCAGTACTTC. The V call is TRBV11-1, the J call TRBJ2-7, with D perhaps matching TRBD1 (6 bases). Trimming took off 4 bases at V and 3 bases at J, with 16 bases between the two ends. The germline V gene encodes CDR1 SGHAT and CDR2 FQDESV (reference sequence). This CDR3 comprises 15 residues.